A single sample is the source of the 21 T cell receptor beta chains below, sequenced in a study of CD8 T cells in Susac syndrome. Random hexamers were used to reverse transcribe the RNA input (roughly 0.5 to 1 ug). Via MiXCR, TCRdb re-called the immunoSEQ multiplex PCR reads, giving one row per CDR3 protein. This sample yields 95,000 to 150,000 distinct CDR3 sequences, of which over 95% are seen a single time; about 0.13% belongs to the top ten. Sequencing used CD4+ T cells from PBMCs. These TCRs come from a human donor with Susac syndrome.

CDR3 in DNA: TGTGCCAGCAGCTGGAGACAGGGTCGGGACACTGAAGCTTTCTTT. It translates to CASSWRQGRDTEAFF. This rearrangement joins TRBV11-3 to TRBJ1-1, with 7 bases lining up with TRBD1. Germline trimming cut 4 bases from V and 3 bases from J; bases unmatched to any gene: 8. CDR3 length: 15 residues. CDR1 is SGHNT and CDR2 is YENEEA in the germline V gene.

The rearrangement joins TRBV5-1 to TRBJ2-2, with D unclear. The CDR3 has 14 amino acids. Trimming shortened V by 4 bases and J by 5 bases, and 12 bases separated the two germline ends. Germline V gene lookup returns CDR1 SGHRS and CDR2 YFSETQ. The CDR3 DNA follows: TGCGCCAGCAGCCTGGACCCCGCGACCGGGGAGCTGTTTTTT. This sequence encodes CASSLDPATGELFF. The whole variable domain, filled in from reference TRBV5-1 and TRBJ2-2, reads KAGVTQTPRYLIKTRGQQVTLSCSPISGHRSVSWYQQTPGQGLQFLFEYFSETQRNKGNFPGRFSGRQFSNSRSEMNVSTLELGDSALYLCASSLDPATGELFFGEGSRLTVL.

The chain has TRBV20-1 and TRBJ2-1, with TRBD2 matching 7 bases. Germline-derived CDR1 and CDR2 are DFQATT and SNEGSKA (reference sequence). This CDR3 has 11 amino acids. V shed 6 bases and J 7 bases; nucleotides not matched to a gene: 3. CDR3 in DNA: TGCAGTGCGGGACTACGGAATGAGCAGTTCTTC. Encoded protein: CSAGLRNEQFF.

The chain uses TRBV3-1 and TRBJ2-7; D is tentatively TRBD1 or TRBD2 (5 bases each). This CDR3 spans 15 amino acids. V was trimmed by 1 base and J by 3 bases, leaving 13 bases between them. Germline V CDR1 and CDR2: LGHDT, YNNKEL (reference sequence). CDR3: CASSQVPREHYEQYF. Written as DNA, the CDR3 is TGTGCCAGCAGCCAAGTTCCCAGGGAGCACTACGAGCAGTACTTC.

DNA for the CDR3: TGTGCCAGCAGGGGGGACAGAAGTAGCAATCAGCCCCAGCATTTT. Translation gives CASRGDRSSNQPQHF. This chain uses TRBV2 with TRBJ1-5; 7 bases align to TRBD1. The CDR3 runs to 15 residues. With V trimmed by 6 bases and J by 0 bases, 5 bases remained unmatched. Germline CDR1 reads SNHLY; CDR2 reads FYNNEI.

The rearrangement links TRBV28 to TRBJ1-2, with a weak D call TRBD1 (5 bases). Trimming stripped 1 base from V and 3 bases from J, with 9 bases between. Germline CDR1 reads MDHEN; CDR2 reads SYDVKM. CDR3 length: 14 residues. The CDR3 sequence: CASSLLPGYYGYTF. The CDR3 region has the DNA TGTGCCAGCAGTTTATTGCCAGGGTACTATGGCTACACCTTC.

This sequence joins TRBV20-1 and TRBJ2-7; TRBD2 agrees at 9 bases. The germline V gene encodes CDR1 DFQATT and CDR2 SNEGSKA (reference sequence). This CDR3 has 16 residues. The junction had 12 bases not matched to a gene; V was cut back by 4 bases and J by 2 bases. In nucleotides, the CDR3 is TGCAGTGCTATGAAGACTAGCGGAGATTCGACCTACGAGCAGTACTTC. Encoded protein: CSAMKTSGDSTYEQYF.

V gene TRBV20-1 combines with J gene TRBJ2-7; perhaps TRBD1 as D (5 bases). Trimming took off 5 bases at V and 3 bases at J, with 8 bases between the two ends. Germline V CDR1 and CDR2: DFQATT, SNEGSKA (reference sequence). The CDR3 length is 11 residues. The CDR3 loop reads CSALTDYEQYF. CDR3 in DNA: TGCAGTGCTTTGACAGACTACGAGCAGTACTTC.

This chain uses TRBV15 with TRBJ2-3; 10 bases are a match to TRBD2. Germline trimming cut 2 bases from V and 4 bases from J; bases unmatched to any gene: 3. The CDR3 is 15 amino acids. Per the germline V gene, CDR1 is LNHNV and CDR2 is YYDKDF (reference sequence). CDR3 nucleotide sequence: TGTGCCACCAGCAGATCACTAGCGGGATCAGATACGCAGTATTTT. This encodes CATSRSLAGSDTQYF.

This chain uses TRBV30 with TRBJ1-2; TRBD1 agrees at 9 bases. The V gene end was trimmed by 3 bases and the J gene end by 4 bases; junction bases not matched to a gene: 6. CDR1 and CDR2 (germline): GTSNPN, SVGIG (reference sequence). The CDR3 has 14 residues. This CDR3 is CAWRRTGETYGYTF. CDR3 sequence (DNA): TGTGCCTGGAGGCGGACAGGGGAAACCTATGGCTACACCTTC.

This clonotype appeared a single time. The V gene is TRBV9, the J gene TRBJ2-5; no definite D call. Between the trimmed V and J ends, which lost 5 bases and 5 bases, there was a span of 13 bases. The CDR3 totals 13 residues. The germline CDR1 and CDR2 sequences are SGDLS and YYNGEE. The CDR3 loop reads CASSLRPSETQYF. CDR3 coding DNA: TGTGCCAGCAGTCTCCGGCCGTCGGAGACCCAGTACTTC.

The V gene is TRBV5-6, the J gene TRBJ2-7, with D unresolved. Germline V gene sequence: CDR1 SGHDT, CDR2 YYEEEE. The CDR3 contains 12 residues. V was cut by 1 base and J by 4 bases, with 6 bases left in between. This chain's CDR3 is CASSLRLYEQYF. The DNA for the CDR3 is TGTGCCAGCAGCTTGCGTTTATACGAGCAGTACTTC.

The chain carries TRBV7-2 and TRBJ2-2; D may be TRBD2 (6 bases). This CDR3 comprises 15 residues. V lost 1 base and J lost 6, with 12 bases in between. Germline loops: CDR1 SGHTA, CDR2 FQGNSA. CDR3 sequence: CASSLGDWGSGELFF. The CDR3 DNA reads as TGTGCCAGCAGCTTAGGGGACTGGGGATCCGGGGAGCTGTTTTTT.

This clonotype was recorded once. V is TRBV20-1 and J is TRBJ2-3; no clear D gene. Germline V gene sequence: CDR1 DFQATT, CDR2 SNEGSKA (reference sequence). This CDR3 is built from 12 residues. Trimming took off 3 bases at V and 6 bases at J, with 10 bases between the two ends. In nucleotides, the CDR3 is TGCAGTGCTAGTAGGACCTTGGATACGCAGTATTTT. As protein: CSASRTLDTQYF.

The chain recombines TRBV20-1 with TRBJ2-3; D ambiguous. Trimming removed 7 bases at V and 1 base at J, with 6 bases between. Germline assignment: CDR1 DFQATT and CDR2 SNEGSKA (reference sequence). The CDR3 is made up of 11 amino acids. This CDR3 is CSGHRTDTQYF. The CDR3 nucleotides read TGCAGTGGACACCGCACAGATACGCAGTATTTT.

The rearrangement joins TRBV14 to TRBJ1-2; D is uncertain. Germline lookup yields CDR1 SGHDN and CDR2 FVKESK. Trimming removed 1 base at V and 0 bases at J, with 12 bases between. The CDR3 loop spans 16 amino acids. The CDR3 DNA reads as TGTGCCAGCAGCCAAGGCTCGGTTTGGACTAACTATGGCTACACCTTC. Translating it yields CASSQGSVWTNYGYTF.

The J gene is TRBJ1-1, the V gene TRBV29-1, with D possibly TRBD1 on 6 matching bases. V lost 6 bases, J lost 4 bases, and 15 bases lay in between. The CDR3 loop spans 13 amino acids. Per germline, CDR1 SQVTM and CDR2 ANQGSEA. CDR3 DNA sequence: TGCAGCGTCACATGGGGAGGGGGCACTGAAGCTTTCTTT. Its protein is CSVTWGGGTEAFF.

The chain is built from TRBV20-1 and TRBJ1-5; D perhaps matches TRBD1 (5 bases). Germline-derived CDR1 and CDR2 are DFQATT and SNEGSKA (reference sequence). Trimming left V 3 bases short and J 2 bases short, with 11 bases between. This CDR3 is 14 amino acids long. The CDR3 spells CSARRRGRNQPQHF. In DNA form, the CDR3 reads TGCAGTGCTAGGCGGAGGGGTCGCAATCAGCCCCAGCATTTT.

Turning to this clonotype: The junction shows a germline mismatch at one end, possibly a read error. V usage is TRBV20-1 and J usage is TRBJ1-4; no clear D gene. CDR1 and CDR2 from the germline V gene are DFQATT and SNEGSKA (reference sequence). The CDR3 is 13 residues long. The CDR3 here is CSAREVPNEKLFF. The CDR3 DNA reads TGCAGTGCCAGAGAAGTCCCTAATGAAAAACTGTTTTTT.

V and J are TRBV29-1 and TRBJ2-2; TRBD1 matches 8 bases. The CDR3 consists of 13 residues. The germline gives CDR1 SQVTM, CDR2 ANQGSEA. J was trimmed by 5 bases and V by 3 bases; bases with no gene match: 2. Written as DNA, the CDR3 is TGCAGCGTTGACAGGGGGCAAACCGGGGAGCTGTTTTTT. It encodes CSVDRGQTGELFF.

This clonotype was detected once. The CDR3 here is CSVRGRQRETQYF. DNA of the CDR3: TGCAGCGTTCGCGGGAGGCAGCGGGAGACCCAGTACTTC. V gene TRBV29-1 combines with J gene TRBJ2-5, with TRBD2 matching over 8 bases. This CDR3 contains 13 residues. V lost 5 bases to trimming and J lost 5 bases; unmatched junction nucleotides: 7. CDR1 and CDR2 from the germline V gene are SQVTM and ANQGSEA.